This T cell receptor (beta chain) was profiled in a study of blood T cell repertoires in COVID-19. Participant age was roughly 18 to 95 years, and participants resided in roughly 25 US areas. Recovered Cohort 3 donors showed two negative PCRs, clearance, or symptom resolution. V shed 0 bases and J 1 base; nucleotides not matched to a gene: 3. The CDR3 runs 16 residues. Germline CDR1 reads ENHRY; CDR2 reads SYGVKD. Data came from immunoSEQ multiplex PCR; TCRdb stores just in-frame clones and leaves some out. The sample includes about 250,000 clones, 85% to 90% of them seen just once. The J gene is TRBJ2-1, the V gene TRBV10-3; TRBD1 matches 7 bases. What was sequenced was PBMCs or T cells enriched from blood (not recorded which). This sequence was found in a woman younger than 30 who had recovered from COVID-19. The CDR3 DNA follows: TGTGCCATCAGTGAGTCGCAGGGACAGTCCTACAATGAGCAGTTCTTC. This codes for CAISESQGQSYNEQFF.